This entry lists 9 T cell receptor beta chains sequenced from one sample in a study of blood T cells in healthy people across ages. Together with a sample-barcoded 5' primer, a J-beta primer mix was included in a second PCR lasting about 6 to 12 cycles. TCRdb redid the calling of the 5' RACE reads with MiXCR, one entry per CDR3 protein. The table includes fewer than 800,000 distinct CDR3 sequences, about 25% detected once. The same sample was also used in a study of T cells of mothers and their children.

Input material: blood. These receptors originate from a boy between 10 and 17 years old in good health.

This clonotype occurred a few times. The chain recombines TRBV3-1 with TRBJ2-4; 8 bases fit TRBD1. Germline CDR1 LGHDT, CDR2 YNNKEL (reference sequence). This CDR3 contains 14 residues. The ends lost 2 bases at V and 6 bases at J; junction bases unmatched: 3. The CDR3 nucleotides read TGTGCCAGCAGCCAACAGGGGGCCGGAAACATTCAGTACTTC. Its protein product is CASSQQGAGNIQYF.

The CDR3 coding sequence is TGCAGCGTTAGGATCCAAGAGACCCAGTACTTC. It is translated as CSVRIQETQYF. V is TRBV29-1 and J is TRBJ2-5; no definite D call. The germline gives CDR1 SQVTM, CDR2 ANQGSEA. Deletions cut 5 bases from V and 1 base from J, with 5 bases between. CDR3 length: 11 residues.

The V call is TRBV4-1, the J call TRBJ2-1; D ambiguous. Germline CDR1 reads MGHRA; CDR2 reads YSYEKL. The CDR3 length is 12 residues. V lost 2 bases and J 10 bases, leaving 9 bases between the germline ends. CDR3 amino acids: CASSQPPGEQFF. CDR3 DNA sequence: TGCGCCAGCAGCCAACCGCCCGGGGAGCAGTTCTTC.

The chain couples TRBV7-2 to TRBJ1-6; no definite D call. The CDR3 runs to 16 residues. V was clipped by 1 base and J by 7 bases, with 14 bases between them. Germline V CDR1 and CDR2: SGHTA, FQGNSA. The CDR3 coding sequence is TGTGCCAGCAGCTTAGAGAGTAGCGGCCCAAATTCACCCCTCCACTTT. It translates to CASSLESSGPNSPLHF. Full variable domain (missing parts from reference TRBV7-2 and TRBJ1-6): GAGVSQSPSNKVTEKGKDVELRCDPISGHTALYWYRQSLGQGLEFLIYFQGNSAPDKSGLPSDRFSAERTGGSVSTLTIQRTQQEDSAVYLCASSLESSGPNSPLHFGNGTRLTVT.

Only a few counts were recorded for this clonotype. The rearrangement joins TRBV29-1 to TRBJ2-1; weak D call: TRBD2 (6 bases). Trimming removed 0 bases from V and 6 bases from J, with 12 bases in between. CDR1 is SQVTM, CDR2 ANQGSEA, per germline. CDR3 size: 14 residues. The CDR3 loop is CSVEDRDLLNEQFF. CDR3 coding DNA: TGCAGCGTTGAAGACAGGGACTTGCTCAATGAGCAGTTCTTC.

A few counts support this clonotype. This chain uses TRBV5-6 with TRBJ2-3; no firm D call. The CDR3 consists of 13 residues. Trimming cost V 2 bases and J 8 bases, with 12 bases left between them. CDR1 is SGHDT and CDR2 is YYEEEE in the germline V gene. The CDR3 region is CASSFPVTTTQYF. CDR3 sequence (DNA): TGTGCCAGCAGCTTTCCTGTGACAACTACGCAGTATTTT. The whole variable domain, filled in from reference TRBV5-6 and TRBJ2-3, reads DAGVTQSPTHLIKTRGQQVTLRCSPKSGHDTVSWYQQALGQGPQFIFQYYEEEERQRGNFPDRFSGHQFPNYSSELNVNALLLGDSALYLCASSFPVTTTQYFGPGTRLTVL.

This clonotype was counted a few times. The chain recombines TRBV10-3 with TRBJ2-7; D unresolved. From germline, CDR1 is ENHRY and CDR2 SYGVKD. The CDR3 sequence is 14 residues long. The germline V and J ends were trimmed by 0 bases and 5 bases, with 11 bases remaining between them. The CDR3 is CAISESGDVDEQYF. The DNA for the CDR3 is TGTGCCATCAGTGAGTCTGGGGATGTCGACGAGCAGTACTTC.

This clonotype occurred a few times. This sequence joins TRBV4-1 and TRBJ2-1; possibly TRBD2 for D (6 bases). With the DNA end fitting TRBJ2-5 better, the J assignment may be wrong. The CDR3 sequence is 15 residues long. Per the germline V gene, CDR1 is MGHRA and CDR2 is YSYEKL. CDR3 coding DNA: TGCGCCAGCAGCCAAGCGGAGCGGAGGGAAGAGACCCAGTACTTC. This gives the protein CASSQAERREETQYF.

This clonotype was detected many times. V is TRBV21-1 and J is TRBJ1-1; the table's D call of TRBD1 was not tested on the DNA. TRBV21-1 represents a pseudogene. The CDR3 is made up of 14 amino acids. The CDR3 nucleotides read TGTGCCAGCAGCAAAGAGGACAGAAACACTGAAGCTTTCTTT. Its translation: CASSKEDRNTEAFF.